Detailed here is one TCR beta chain. This clonotype was counted many times. This receptor's antigen is unknown. Within one base of it there is no much larger clone, and no base qualities were kept. Libraries were prepared through multiplex PCR. Sequencer: Illumina HiSeq 2500. TCRbeta libraries were constructed through three rounds of nested PCR with primers (Table S4) according to protocols modified from ARM-PCR. Before sequencing, PCR products in the 200-500 bp range were cut out of the gel and cleaned up using the QIAquick gel extraction kit. The original methods were these. Trimmomatic was used to clean the reads, FLASH was used to merge the reads into complete CDR3 sequences, and MiTCR was used to assign the reads to V(D)J germline segments. Clonal diversity was computed as the inverse Simpson's index with VDJtools. Productive reads were defined as in-frame sequences without a premature stop codon. In-frame beta chains were kept once TCRdb had trimmed the public reads at Q25 with fastp and called clones with MiXCR. Rows are combined by CDR3 protein, so each entry shows the most common genes and DNA. The authors' filters were not applied to this entry. The table for this sample lists fewer than 90,000 distinct CDR3 sequences; approximately 73% of them were counted only once. The ten largest clones capture less than 25% of the sample.

This sample was taken from a study of tumor and adjacent non-tumor tissue in lung cancer (dated by TCRdb to between 2017 and 2018). With respect to the entire study: The cohort included about a dozen adenocarcinoma, 2 squamous cell carcinoma and 1 small cell lung cancer patients. Among the roughly 15 patients, ages ranged from roughly 31 to 76 years, around ten were men and 5 were women, and disease was TNM stage I to III. A total of approximately 130,000,000 productive TCRbeta reads were generated by sequencing, corresponding to an average of approximately 4.3 million reads per sample. Bulk TCRbeta repertoires were compared between lung tumor tissue and matched distant non-tumor lung tissue obtained from more than twelve lung cancer patients. Under 35 paired specimens, one tumor and one normal lung sample per patient, were profiled by TCRbeta CDR3 sequencing.

What the research found in general, with its limitations: Younger patients had significantly higher TCR diversity, and higher tumor TCR diversity was associated with shorter overall and disease-free survival. The top 100 clones made up a significantly larger cumulative share of the repertoire in normal lung than in tumor tissue. Peripheral blood was not sequenced, so blood TCRbeta repertoires in these lung cancer patients were not examined. Only approximately 16 patients were included in the cohort, and the need for larger samples and more detailed clinical data was noted by the authors. Neither the sequencing platform nor unique molecular identifiers are mentioned in the methods. Tumor tissue showed significantly higher TCR diversity (inverse Simpson) than normal lung tissue, at around 450 vs 150 (P = 0.0075, Mann-Whitney U test).

The CDR3 spans 13 residues, from the cysteine through the phenylalanine. Just CDR3 DNA is preserved here, 39 bases in frame from base 1. V trim: 6 bases; J trim: 4 bases; unmatched bases: 6. The germline V gene encodes CDR1 DFQATT and CDR2 SNEGSKA (reference sequence). Bulk unsorted tissue served as the source for RNA extraction, and RNA quality was assessed using a NanoDrop ND-1000 and an Agilent 2100. Normal lung samples were distant non-tumor tissue taken more than 3 cm from the tumor edge. Donors were newly diagnosed lung cancer patients admitted for thoracic surgery in China between August and November 2014, without prior chemotherapy. Anyone who had undergone radiotherapy or chemotherapy before, or who had another cancer at the same time, was left out of the study. Surgical tissue pieces of about 1-2.1 cm3 were preserved in RNAlater solution and were kept at -80 degrees C until use.

Sequenced material: distant non-tumor lung tissue. The chain employs TRBV20-1 and TRBJ2-3, with 8 central nucleotides matching TRBD2. The clonotype originates from a woman in her 50s with non-small cell lung cancer. The nucleotide sequence is given as TGCAGTGCGTCGACTAGCGATTCAGATACGCAGTATTTT. Its protein reads: CSASTSDSDTQYF.